The 27 T cell receptor beta chains below come from one sample, sequenced in a study of shared clonotypes between healthy human individuals. Clones were sequenced by immunoSEQ multiplex PCR, and TCRdb holds only the in-frame ones, with some missing. The profile covers 2,500,000 or so clones, with roughly 92% appearing a single time and more than 0.12% taken by the ten largest. Sequenced material: naive CD4+ T cells sorted from blood. The subset: CD45RA+ positively selected. Receptor source: a man younger than 35 in good health.

This CDR3 reads CASVGPGPLANNEQFF. CDR3 nucleotides: TGTGCCAGTGTAGGGCCTGGACCCCTTGCCAACAATGAGCAGTTCTTC. The chain employs TRBV19 and TRBJ2-1; D is ambiguous. Germline assignment: CDR1 LNHDA and CDR2 SQIVND (reference sequence). The V and J ends lost 8 bases and 5 bases respectively, with 22 bases between them. There are 16 residues in the CDR3.

The CDR3 is CASSSPRLARNEQFF. The CDR3 coding sequence is TGTGCCAGCAGCTCGCCTAGACTAGCGAGGAATGAGCAGTTCTTC. This chain connects TRBV5-6 to TRBJ2-1, with 8 nucleotides matching TRBD2. The CDR3 contains 15 residues. The germline gives CDR1 SGHDT, CDR2 YYEEEE. With 3 bases clipped from V and 7 bases from J, the junction kept 9 bases outside the gene matches.

The chain links TRBV9 to TRBJ2-5; D is unclear. The CDR3 consists of 13 residues. The germline V gene has CDR1 SGDLS and CDR2 YYNGEE. Trimming shortened V by 0 bases and J by 1 base, and 4 bases separated the two germline ends. The CDR3 region is CASSVATQETQYF. CDR3 coding DNA: TGTGCCAGCAGCGTAGCTACCCAAGAGACCCAGTACTTC.

This clone has a handful of counts. This sequence joins TRBV6-6 and TRBJ1-5; D gene ambiguous. Germline CDR1 MNHNY, CDR2 SVGAGI (reference sequence). This CDR3 has 15 amino acids. The germline V and J ends were trimmed by 6 bases and 2 bases, with 14 bases remaining between them. CDR3 region: CASSQTSERNQPQHF. The CDR3 DNA reads as TGTGCCAGCAGCCAAACCTCGGAGCGCAATCAGCCCCAGCATTTT.

The chain recombines TRBV19 with TRBJ2-3, with 8 bases that match TRBD1. CDR3 size: 13 residues. CDR1 is LNHDA and CDR2 is SQIVND in the germline V gene (reference sequence). V was clipped by 10 bases and J by 1 base; unmatched bases: 4. The CDR3 sequence: CATSTGGTDTQYF. The CDR3 DNA reads TGTGCCACCTCGACAGGGGGCACAGATACGCAGTATTTT.

The V gene is TRBV10-2, the J gene TRBJ1-4, with 7 bases matching TRBD1. The V segment lost 6 bases and the J segment 5 bases; nucleotides outside the gene matches: 3. CDR3 length: 13 residues. Germline CDR1 and CDR2: WSHSY and SAAADI. The CDR3 DNA is TGCGCCAGCAGGGGACAGCTAAATGAAAAACTGTTTTTT. Translating gives CASRGQLNEKLFF.

About this clone itself: Other DNA sequences in this sample translate to the same CDR3. The rearrangement joins TRBV30 to TRBJ2-3, with no clear D. Trimming left V 1 base short and J 4 bases short, with 3 bases between. The germline V gene has CDR1 GTSNPN and CDR2 SVGIG (reference sequence). The CDR3 totals 11 residues. The CDR3 region is CAWSGPDTQYF. The CDR3 DNA sequence: TGTGCCTGGAGTGGGCCAGATACGCAGTATTTT. Filled out from reference TRBV30 and TRBJ2-3, the complete variable domain reads SQTIHQWPATLVQPVGSPLSLECTVEGTSNPNLYWYRQAAGRGLQLLFYSVGIGQISSEVPQNLSASRPQDRQFILSSKKLLLSDSGFYLCAWSGPDTQYFGPGTRLTVL.

J is TRBJ2-7 and V is TRBV10-3; 10 nucleotides match TRBD2. This CDR3 spans 14 amino acids. V dropped 4 bases and J dropped 0; count of bases not matched to a gene: 0. Germline V lookup: CDR1 ENHRY, CDR2 SYGVKD. CDR3 sequence: CAISASGSSYEQYF. The DNA of the CDR3 is TGTGCCATCAGTGCTAGCGGGAGCTCCTACGAGCAGTACTTC.

This sequence joins TRBV5-4 and TRBJ1-3; possibly TRBD1 for D (5 bases). The CDR3 is 15 amino acids. Germline CDR1 and CDR2: SGHNT and YYREEE (reference sequence). V was trimmed by 0 bases and J by 4 bases, leaving 11 bases between them. The CDR3 reads CASSLATVKGNTIYF. CDR3 sequence (DNA): TGTGCCAGCAGCTTGGCGACAGTAAAGGGAAACACCATATATTTT.

This rearrangement joins TRBV9 to TRBJ2-1, with a tentative D call TRBD2 (5 bases). Between the trimmed V and J ends, which lost 1 base and 4 bases, there was a span of 12 bases. CDR1 and CDR2 (germline): SGDLS, YYNGEE. The CDR3 is 15 residues long. The CDR3 region has the DNA TGTGCCAGCAGCGTATCGGGGAACCCTTACAATGAGCAGTTCTTC. It is translated as CASSVSGNPYNEQFF.

This chain links TRBV7-9 with TRBJ2-5; 8 bases map to TRBD2. The CDR3 spans 15 residues. In germline, CDR1 is SEHNR, CDR2 FQNEAQ (reference sequence). With V trimmed by 2 bases and J by 5 bases, 7 bases remained unmatched. The CDR3 nucleotides are TGTGCCAGCAGCTTAAAAGGAGCGGGAGAGGAGACCCAGTACTTC. Its protein is CASSLKGAGEETQYF. The full variable domain, in which reference TRBV7-9 and TRBJ2-5 provide the parts outside the CDR3, is DTGVSQNPRHKITKRGQNVTFRCDPISEHNRLYWYRQTLGQGPEFLTYFQNEAQLEKSRLLSDRFSAERPKGSFSTLEIQRTEQGDSAMYLCASSLKGAGEETQYFGPGTRLLVL.

V and J are TRBV4-2 and TRBJ1-2, with D perhaps TRBD1 (6 bases). Germline V lookup: CDR1 LGHNA, CDR2 YNFKEQ. With 3 bases removed from V and 2 bases from J, the gap between germline ends came to 13 bases. The CDR3 loop spans 15 amino acids. CDR3 amino acids: CASSHRGGGNYGYTF. Written as DNA, the CDR3 is TGTGCCAGCAGCCACAGGGGAGGGGGGAACTATGGCTACACCTTC.

In its sample, this clone was seen a few times. The CDR3 sequence is CASREGNEQFF. CDR3 coding DNA: TGTGCCAGCAGGGAGGGGAATGAGCAGTTCTTC. V and J are TRBV6-5 and TRBJ2-1; tentative D call: TRBD2 (6 bases). CDR3 length equals 11 residues. Trimming took 6 bases from V and 7 from J, leaving 7 bases between them. Germline lookup yields CDR1 MNHEY and CDR2 SVGAGI.

The J gene is TRBJ2-3, the V gene TRBV6-5, with D uncertain. The V and J ends lost 5 bases and 2 bases respectively, with 5 bases between them. Germline V gives CDR1 MNHEY, CDR2 SVGAGI. The CDR3 has 12 residues. Written as DNA, the CDR3 is TGTGCCAGCAGTGCAACCACAGATACGCAGTATTTT. Amino acids: CASSATTDTQYF.

This clone was recorded only once. The chain employs TRBV6-4 and TRBJ1-2; perhaps TRBD1 as D (6 bases). V was trimmed by 3 bases and J by 4 bases, leaving 9 bases between them. The V gene's germline CDR1 is MRHNA and CDR2 SNTAGT. This CDR3 region has 13 residues. In DNA, the CDR3 is TGTGCCAGCAGTGAAACAGGGAGCTATGGCTACACCTTC. This codes for CASSETGSYGYTF.

The chain couples TRBV2 to TRBJ2-7, with a tentative D call TRBD1 (6 bases). This CDR3 contains 16 residues. Trimming removed 5 bases from V and 2 bases from J, with 19 bases in between. The germline CDR1 and CDR2 sequences are SNHLY and FYNNEI. The CDR3 DNA reads TGTGCCAGCAGTCAAGAACCAGGGGTGGAAGCCTACGAGCAGTACTTC. This gives the protein CASSQEPGVEAYEQYF.

This clone was recorded only once. This chain connects TRBV10-1 to TRBJ2-2, with D perhaps being TRBD1 or TRBD2 (5 bases each). The germline V and J ends were trimmed by 4 bases and 5 bases, with 8 bases remaining between them. The CDR3 loop spans 13 amino acids. Germline-derived CDR1 and CDR2 are WNHNN and SYGVQD (reference sequence). CDR3 coding DNA: TGCGCCAGCAGTGTGGGGGTAACCGGGGAGCTGTTTTTT. Translation: CASSVGVTGELFF.

The chain joins TRBV6-6 to TRBJ1-4; no firm D call. Per germline, CDR1 MNHNY and CDR2 SVGAGI (reference sequence). This CDR3 comprises 12 residues. The V end was cut by 2 bases, the J end by 5 bases, with 3 bases between. The CDR3 sequence: CASSYRNEKLFF. In DNA, the CDR3 is TGTGCCAGCAGTTACAGGAATGAAAAACTGTTTTTT.

V gene TRBV28 combines with J gene TRBJ2-3; the D is unclear. The CDR3 length is 14 residues. V was cut by 1 base and J by 3 bases, with 8 bases left in between. Germline CDR1 is MDHEN and CDR2 is SYDVKM. This CDR3 reads CASSLFPGTDTQYF. CDR3 bases: TGTGCCAGCAGTTTATTCCCCGGAACAGATACGCAGTATTTT. Based on the CDR3 plus reference TRBV28 and TRBJ2-3, the full variable domain is DVKVTQSSRYLVKRTGEKVFLECVQDMDHENMFWYRQDPGLGLRLIYFSYDVKMKEKGDIPEGYSVSREKKERFSLILESASTNQTSMYLCASSLFPGTDTQYFGPGTRLTVL.

The chain has TRBV5-1 and TRBJ2-1; D is ambiguous. V lost 1 base to trimming and J lost 0 bases, with 11 bases between them. CDR3 length: 16 amino acids. Germline assignment: CDR1 SGHRS and CDR2 YFSETQ. Here the CDR3 DNA reads TGCGCCAGCAGCTTGTTGCTGGGAAGCTCCTACAATGAGCAGTTCTTC. As protein: CASSLLLGSSYNEQFF.

The chain employs TRBV10-3 and TRBJ2-7, with D tentatively TRBD1 or TRBD2 (5 bases each). V was pared by 4 bases and J by 0 bases, with 10 bases between. This CDR3 is 14 amino acids long. CDR1 is ENHRY, CDR2 SYGVKD, per germline. This chain's CDR3 is CAISGQGDSYEQYF. CDR3 DNA sequence: TGTGCCATCAGTGGCCAGGGAGACTCCTACGAGCAGTACTTC.

This clone has just a few counts. This rearrangement joins TRBV5-1 to TRBJ1-2; 7 nucleotides line up with TRBD1. CDR1 SGHRS and CDR2 YFSETQ come from the germline V gene. The CDR3 contains 14 residues. Trimming cost V 4 bases and J 10 bases; bases outside gene matches: 13. The CDR3 DNA follows: TGCGCCAGCAGCCCCTACACCGGGACAGAGCTCTACACCTTC. Its translation is CASSPYTGTELYTF.

The V call is TRBV6-1, the J call TRBJ1-1; D is unresolved. CDR3 length: 14 amino acids. Germline V CDR1 and CDR2: MNHNS, SASEGT. Trimming cost V 1 base and J 0 bases, with 6 bases left between them. CDR3: CASSEDKLNTEAFF. Written as DNA, the CDR3 is TGTGCCAGCAGTGAAGACAAGTTGAACACTGAAGCTTTCTTT.

The rearrangement links TRBV18 to TRBJ1-2; D is uncertain. CDR3 length: 12 amino acids. V was pared by 5 bases and J by 10 bases, with 14 bases between. Germline V CDR1 and CDR2: KGHSH, LQKENI. The CDR3 bases are TGTGCCAGCTCATCCCCGGACGGGTTCTACACCTTC. This sequence encodes CASSSPDGFYTF.

The J gene is TRBJ2-1, the V gene TRBV30; D remains unclear. Trimming left V 3 bases short and J 9 bases short, with 12 bases between. The CDR3 extends over 12 amino acids. Per germline, CDR1 GTSNPN and CDR2 SVGIG (reference sequence). The CDR3 DNA reads as TGTGCCTGGAGCCCCCCGCCCGGTGAGCAGTTCTTC. Translation gives CAWSPPPGEQFF.

This clone was seen only once. The rearrangement joins TRBV11-2 to TRBJ1-3, with D unresolved. The CDR3 is made up of 13 amino acids. From germline, CDR1 is SGHAT and CDR2 FQNNGV. With 2 bases removed from V and 3 bases from J, the gap between germline ends came to 5 bases. CDR3 bases: TGTGCCAGCAGCTTAACGGATGGAAACACCATATATTTT. It translates to CASSLTDGNTIYF.

This clone has a single count. The chain uses TRBV5-4 and TRBJ1-3; 7 nucleotides match TRBD1. Per the germline V gene, CDR1 is SGHNT and CDR2 is YYREEE (reference sequence). This CDR3 has 16 amino acids. V trimming: 4 bases; J trimming: 0 bases; junction bases outside the gene matches: 7. In DNA form, the CDR3 reads TGTGCCAGCAGCCGACGACAGGGAAGCTCTGGAAACACCATATATTTT. It codes for CASSRRQGSSGNTIYF.